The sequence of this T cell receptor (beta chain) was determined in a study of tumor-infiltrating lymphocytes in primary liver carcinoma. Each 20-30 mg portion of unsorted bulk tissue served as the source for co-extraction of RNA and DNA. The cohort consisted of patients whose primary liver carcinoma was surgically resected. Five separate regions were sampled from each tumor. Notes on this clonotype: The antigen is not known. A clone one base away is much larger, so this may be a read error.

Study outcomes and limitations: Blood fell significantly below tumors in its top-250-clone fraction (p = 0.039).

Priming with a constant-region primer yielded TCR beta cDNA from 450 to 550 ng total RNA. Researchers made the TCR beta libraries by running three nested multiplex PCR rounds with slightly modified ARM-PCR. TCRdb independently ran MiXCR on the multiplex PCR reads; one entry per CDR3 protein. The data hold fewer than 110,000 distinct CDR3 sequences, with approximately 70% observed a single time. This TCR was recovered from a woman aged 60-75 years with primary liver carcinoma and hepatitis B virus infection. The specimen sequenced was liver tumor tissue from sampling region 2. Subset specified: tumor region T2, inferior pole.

The CDR3 region is CASSHPWNSYEQYF. The DNA for the CDR3 is TGTGCCAGCAGTCATCCATGGAATTCCTACGAGCAGTACTTC. V usage is TRBV28 and J usage is TRBJ2-7; D is ambiguous. The CDR3 is made up of 14 amino acids. CDR1 is MDHEN, CDR2 SYDVKM, per germline. The V gene lost 5 bases and the J gene lost 1 base, with 12 bases spanning the gap.